These T cell receptor beta chains were read from a single sample in a study of blood T cells in healthy people across ages. MiXCR was run by TCRdb on the 5' RACE reads, yielding one entry per CDR3 protein. The sample lists more than 1 million distinct CDR3 sequences, 35% to 55% occurring once. The sample comprised blood. These receptors were taken from a woman aged 55-69 years in good health. The conserved cysteine and the conserved F or W are not part of the CDR3 here.

V gene	CDR3 protein
TRBV28	ASSYPRDTSSYEQY
TRBV27	ASSPTRLPRGEQY
TRBV20-1	SARDLGQGIRYEQY
TRBV20-1	SAAGTSGDEQF
TRBV28	ASSLVRGAYEQY
TRBV11-2	ASRLTSGRAYEQY
TRBV7-9	ASSLFGSGSSYNEQF
TRBV5-1	ASSRSSAQETQY
TRBV5-6	ASSFVTEGSNYGYT
TRBV12-3/TRBV12-4	ASSSRQGGGYGYT
TRBV6-1	ASSGVLAGVGYNEQF
TRBV7-2	ASSPQPLSGAQY
TRBV10-3	AIYAGTGPYGQY
TRBV6-6	AAGSGNQPQH
TRBV20-1	SARDYLREGLKYGYT
TRBV20-1	SARDIRSGANVPT
TRBV12-3/TRBV12-4	ASSLGTGLVDTQY